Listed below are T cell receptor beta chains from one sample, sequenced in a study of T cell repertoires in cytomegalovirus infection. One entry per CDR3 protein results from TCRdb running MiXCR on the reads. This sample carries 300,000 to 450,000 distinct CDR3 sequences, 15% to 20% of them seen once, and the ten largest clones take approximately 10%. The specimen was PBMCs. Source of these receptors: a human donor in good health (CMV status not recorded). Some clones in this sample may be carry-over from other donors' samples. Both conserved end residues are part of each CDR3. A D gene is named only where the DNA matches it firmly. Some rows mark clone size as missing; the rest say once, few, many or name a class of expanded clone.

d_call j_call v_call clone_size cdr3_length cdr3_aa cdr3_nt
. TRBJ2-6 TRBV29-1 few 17 CSVEGGDPRSGANVLTF TGCAGCGTTGAAGGCGGGGACCCACGCTCTGGGGCCAACGTCCTGACTTTC
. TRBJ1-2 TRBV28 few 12 CASKTANYGYTF TGTGCCAGCAAGACAGCTAACTATGGCTACACCTTC
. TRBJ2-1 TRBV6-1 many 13 CASRGTIPLEQFF TGTGCCAGCAGAGGGACCATCCCTTTGGAGCAGTTCTTC
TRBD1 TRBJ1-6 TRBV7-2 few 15 CASSLLGQVRSPLHF TGTGCCAGCAGCCTACTAGGACAGGTCCGCTCACCCCTCCACTTT
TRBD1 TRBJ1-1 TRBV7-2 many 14 CASSQLGQGEESFF TGTGCCAGCAGCCAGCTAGGTCAGGGGGAGGAATCTTTCTTT
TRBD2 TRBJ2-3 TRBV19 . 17 CASSNPLAGGSTDTQYF TGTGCCAGTAGTAACCCACTAGCGGGGGGTAGCACAGATACGCAGTATTTT
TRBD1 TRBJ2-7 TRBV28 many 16 CASSSERTGPLYEQYF TGTGCCAGCAGTTCGGAACGGACAGGGCCTCTCTACGAGCAGTACTTC
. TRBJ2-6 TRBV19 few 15 CASSILQSGANVLTF TGTGCCAGTAGTATTCTGCAGTCTGGGGCCAACGTCCTGACTTTC
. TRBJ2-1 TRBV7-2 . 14 CASSLRSPDNEQFF TGTGCCAGCAGCTTAAGATCGCCGGACAATGAGCAGTTCTTC
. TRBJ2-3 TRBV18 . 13 CASSPPGEVSQYF TGTGCCAGCTCACCACCGGGGGAGGTTTCGCAGTATTTT
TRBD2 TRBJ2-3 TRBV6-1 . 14 CASTPGLATPTQYF TGTGCCAGCACCCCGGGACTAGCCACACCTACGCAGTATTTT
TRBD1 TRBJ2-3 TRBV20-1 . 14 CSAQGGPSPDTQYF TGCAGTGCTCAAGGGGGCCCATCCCCAGATACGCAGTATTTT
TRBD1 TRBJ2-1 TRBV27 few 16 CASSSARDRGPEEQFF TGTGCCAGCAGTTCGGCCCGGGACAGGGGCCCAGAAGAGCAGTTCTTC
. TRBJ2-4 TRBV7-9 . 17 CASSLFWGSPAKNIQYF TGTGCCAGCAGCTTATTTTGGGGCTCCCCGGCCAAAAACATTCAGTACTTC
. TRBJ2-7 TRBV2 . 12 CASSFEQYEQYF TGTGCCAGCAGCTTTGAACAGTACGAGCAGTACTTC
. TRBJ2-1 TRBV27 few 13 CASRVLAHNEQFF TGTGCCAGCAGAGTCCTAGCCCACAATGAGCAGTTCTTC
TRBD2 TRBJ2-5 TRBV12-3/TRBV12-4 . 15 CASSTASGGKETQYF TGTGCCAGCAGTACAGCTAGCGGGGGAAAAGAGACCCAGTACTTC